One sample yielded the 15 T cell receptor beta chains listed below, sequenced in a study of STAT5B mutations in CD4+ large granular lymphocyte leukemia. Repertoires were generated with immunoSEQ multiplex PCR, while TCRdb's copy carries only in-frame clones and drops some. The sample records fewer than 35,000 clones, about 71% being singletons. The material sequenced was CD4+ T cells from blood buffy coats. The receptors stem from a human donor in good health.

This clone has just one count. The chain carries TRBV7-2 and TRBJ2-5; 13 bases agree with TRBD2. Germline V gene data show CDR1 as SGHTA and CDR2 as FQGNSA. CDR3 size: 16 residues. V gave up 0 bases and J gave up 4 bases; unmatched junction bases: 2. This CDR3 reads CASSLARTSGGETQYF. For the CDR3, the DNA is TGTGCCAGCAGCTTAGCGAGGACTAGCGGGGGAGAGACCCAGTACTTC.

The rearrangement joins TRBV4-3 to TRBJ2-2; 10 bases agree with TRBD1. Germline V gene sequence: CDR1 LGHNA, CDR2 YSLEER. The CDR3 length is 17 residues. V dropped 1 base and J dropped 3; count of bases not matched to a gene: 5. CDR3 nucleotides: TGCGCCAGCAGCCAAGCACCCGGGACAGGGGACACCGGGGAGCTGTTTTTT. Protein sequence: CASSQAPGTGDTGELFF.

The chain carries TRBV4-1 and TRBJ2-3; perhaps TRBD1 as D (5 bases). This CDR3 spans 15 amino acids. Germline V CDR1 and CDR2: MGHRA, YSYEKL. V dropped 0 bases and J dropped 2 bases, with 9 bases sitting between them. This CDR3 is CASSQERQYTDTQYF. The CDR3, as DNA: TGCGCCAGCAGCCAAGAGAGACAGTACACAGATACGCAGTATTTT.

Details on this clone: Additional DNA sequences in this sample encode the identical CDR3. The chain employs TRBV7-2 and TRBJ1-1; D not certain. The V end was cut by 3 bases, the J end by 1 base, with 6 bases between. The CDR3 is 13 amino acids. Germline V lookup: CDR1 SGHTA, CDR2 FQGNSA. As DNA, the CDR3 is TGTGCCAGCAGCTTTAGTGAGAACACTGAAGCTTTCTTT. The encoded protein is CASSFSENTEAFF.

V is TRBV4-1 and J is TRBJ2-2; D tentatively reads TRBD1 or TRBD2 (5 bases each). V lost 0 bases to trimming and J lost 4 bases, with 15 bases between them. This CDR3 is built from 17 residues. Per the germline V gene, CDR1 is MGHRA and CDR2 is YSYEKL. CDR3 loop: CASSQEALGAPTGELFF. The CDR3 DNA reads as TGCGCCAGCAGCCAAGAAGCCCTCGGGGCCCCCACCGGGGAGCTGTTTTTT.

This sequence joins TRBV11-2 and TRBJ2-5; D unresolved. The CDR3 extends over 12 amino acids. Trimming pared 5 bases from V and 4 bases from J, leaving 8 bases between. Looked up from germline, CDR1 is SGHAT and CDR2 is FQNNGV. As DNA, the CDR3 is TGTGCCAGCAGCCCCAGCCGAGAGACCCAGTACTTC. This codes for CASSPSRETQYF.

The genes are TRBV29-1 and TRBJ2-5; weak D call: TRBD1 (6 bases). CDR3 size: 14 residues. V was clipped by 5 bases and J by 4 bases, with 17 bases between them. Per the germline V gene, CDR1 is SQVTM and CDR2 is ANQGSEA. Here the CDR3 reads CSVRNRAIGETQYF. The CDR3 DNA sequence: TGCAGCGTTAGAAACAGGGCCATCGGAGAGACCCAGTACTTC.

The chain recombines TRBV9 with TRBJ1-5, with TRBD1 as a possible D gene (5 bases). Trimming stripped 6 bases from V and 2 bases from J, with 12 bases between. The CDR3 consists of 14 residues. Germline CDR1 reads SGDLS; CDR2 reads YYNGEE. CDR3 protein: CASNRGGGNQPQHF. Written as DNA, the CDR3 is TGTGCCAGCAACCGGGGAGGGGGCAATCAGCCCCAGCATTTT.

This clone was seen a handful of times. The chain combines TRBV2 with TRBJ1-5, with D unclear. Per the germline V gene, CDR1 is SNHLY and CDR2 is FYNNEI. V lost 4 bases, J lost 3 bases, and 13 bases lay in between. The CDR3 is 15 residues long. The DNA for the CDR3 is TGTGCCAGCAGTGTTGAGACTGCATTCAATCAGCCCCAGCATTTT. It yields the protein CASSVETAFNQPQHF.

The chain joins TRBV5-1 to TRBJ1-1; maybe TRBD1 (5 bases). The V and J ends lost 4 bases and 1 base respectively, with 17 bases between them. CDR1 and CDR2 (germline): SGHRS, YFSETQ. The CDR3 spans 16 residues. DNA for the CDR3: TGCGCCAGCAGCCGGGGAGGGGCCCGTGGGAACACTGAAGCTTTCTTT. It yields the protein CASSRGGARGNTEAFF. The full variable domain, with the rest looked up from reference TRBV5-1 and TRBJ1-1, is KAGVTQTPRYLIKTRGQQVTLSCSPISGHRSVSWYQQTPGQGLQFLFEYFSETQRNKGNFPGRFSGRQFSNSRSEMNVSTLELGDSALYLCASSRGGARGNTEAFFGQGTRLTVV.

The table lists this clone with a few counts. V gene TRBV19 combines with J gene TRBJ2-1; 8 nucleotides agree with TRBD2. V lost 7 bases, J lost 4 bases, and 6 bases stayed unmatched. Germline CDR1 is LNHDA and CDR2 is SQIVND (reference sequence). The CDR3 runs to 14 residues. The CDR3 DNA is TGTGCCAGTAAACTCGGCGGGGGGTACAATGAGCAGTTCTTC. This sequence encodes CASKLGGGYNEQFF.

This chain links TRBV7-8 with TRBJ2-7; no reliable D call. The CDR3 spans 13 residues. Trimming stripped 4 bases from V and 6 bases from J, with 13 bases between. Per germline, CDR1 SGHVS and CDR2 FQNEAQ. DNA for the CDR3: TGTGCCAGCAGCTATGTAACCGCCGGCGAGCAGTACTTC. Translated: CASSYVTAGEQYF.

The chain uses TRBV28 and TRBJ1-5, with TRBD1 as a possible D gene (6 bases). The CDR3 is 16 amino acids. V was trimmed by 3 bases and J by 0 bases, leaving 12 bases between them. Germline loops: CDR1 MDHEN, CDR2 SYDVKM. In DNA, the CDR3 is TGTGCCAGCAGTTTGTCAGGGGACTATAGCAATCAGCCCCAGCATTTT. Its translation is CASSLSGDYSNQPQHF.

This clone was observed a few times. The V and J genes are TRBV4-3 and TRBJ1-1; unclear D gene. Trimming took 1 base from V and 6 from J, leaving 9 bases between them. This CDR3 has 13 amino acids. CDR1 and CDR2 from the germline V gene are LGHNA and YSLEER. The CDR3 loop is CASSQVIGSEAFF. The DNA for the CDR3 is TGCGCCAGCAGCCAAGTGATCGGGTCTGAAGCTTTCTTT.

V is TRBV7-9 and J is TRBJ1-3; no firm D call. Germline CDR1 is SEHNR and CDR2 is FQNEAQ (reference sequence). The CDR3 covers 14 residues. V lost 3 bases and J lost 3, with 9 bases in between. The CDR3 spells CASSLEVDGNTIYF. The CDR3 DNA follows: TGTGCCAGCAGCTTGGAGGTTGATGGAAACACCATATATTTT.